A selection of T cell receptor beta chains follows, all from one sample in a study of metastatic and nonmetastatic thyroid tumors. TCRdb re-analyzed the PCR reads using MiXCR. This sample has 72,000 or so clones, with 15% to 20% found just once. Material for sequencing was blood. The receptor source for this set is a female donor with papillary thyroid cancer or a benign thyroid nodule (not recorded which). Some clones in this sample may be carry-over from other donors' samples. Both conserved end residues are part of each CDR3. Each record gives: CDR3 protein, CDR3 DNA, V gene, CDR3 length, J gene, clone size, D gene. D genes are given only for firm matches. Not all rows give a size; the values are once, few, many and, for expanded clones, a class.

CDR3: CASSQDEGLTNEKLFF
DNA: TGCGCCAGCAGCCAAGATGAGGGATTAACTAATGAAAAACTGTTTTTT
V: TRBV4-1
length: 16
J: TRBJ1-4
size: NA
D: NA

CDR3: CAISIDQGKNYGYTF
DNA: TGTGCCATCAGCATAGATCAGGGGAAGAACTATGGCTACACCTTC
V: TRBV15
length: 15
J: TRBJ1-2
size: NA
D: NA

CDR3: CASSPPAGGVLGYTF
DNA: TGTGCCAGCTCACCACCGGCAGGGGGTGTTTTGGGCTACACCTTC
V: TRBV18
length: 15
J: TRBJ1-2
size: NA
D: TRBD1

CDR3: CASSYSKDRVREQYF
DNA: TGTGCCAGCAGTTACTCGAAAGACAGGGTGCGCGAGCAGTACTTC
V: TRBV6-6
length: 15
J: TRBJ2-7
size: many
D: TRBD1

CDR3: CASIRRRQGSYEQYF
DNA: TGTGCCAGCATTAGACGTAGACAGGGTTCCTACGAGCAGTACTTC
V: TRBV9
length: 15
J: TRBJ2-7
size: NA
D: TRBD1

CDR3: CASSPGTGSTDTQYF
DNA: TGTGCCAGTAGTCCCGGGACAGGGAGCACAGATACGCAGTATTTT
V: TRBV19
length: 15
J: TRBJ2-3
size: many
D: TRBD1

CDR3: CASRPGQGGTGELFF
DNA: TGTGCCAGCAGACCCGGACAGGGGGGCACCGGGGAGCTGTTTTTT
V: TRBV7-9
length: 15
J: TRBJ2-2
size: NA
D: TRBD1

CDR3: CASSWSAFSYEQYF
DNA: TGTGCCAGCAGTTGGAGCGCGTTCTCCTACGAGCAGTACTTC
V: TRBV27
length: 14
J: TRBJ2-7
size: many
D: NA

CDR3: CASTGTGSYGYTF
DNA: TGTGCCAGCACCGGGACAGGAAGTTATGGCTACACCTTC
V: TRBV2
length: 13
J: TRBJ1-2
size: NA
D: TRBD1

CDR3: CASSQVGRAMNTEAFF
DNA: TGCGCCAGCAGCCAAGTTGGCAGGGCCATGAACACTGAAGCTTTCTTT
V: TRBV4-1
length: 16
J: TRBJ1-1
size: NA
D: NA

CDR3: CASSYQGTSSYNSPLHF
DNA: TGTGCCAGCAGTTACCAGGGGACAAGCTCCTATAATTCACCCCTCCACTTT
V: TRBV6-6
length: 17
J: TRBJ1-6
size: few
D: NA

CDR3: CASSEQQGGPEQFF
DNA: TGTGCCAGCAGTGAGCAACAAGGGGGCCCTGAGCAGTTCTTC
V: TRBV28
length: 14
J: TRBJ2-1
size: many
D: TRBD1

CDR3: CASSAQRGTQYF
DNA: TGTGCCAGCAGCGCTCAACGGGGGACCCAGTACTTC
V: TRBV6-2/TRBV6-3
length: 12
J: TRBJ2-5
size: NA
D: NA

CDR3: CASSWSLLADTQYF
DNA: TGTGCCAGCAGTTGGAGTTTATTGGCAGATACGCAGTATTTT
V: TRBV6-1
length: 14
J: TRBJ2-3
size: many
D: NA

CDR3: CSVDGRAHRTDTQYF
DNA: TGCAGCGTTGACGGCAGGGCTCATAGAACAGATACGCAGTATTTT
V: TRBV29-1
length: 15
J: TRBJ2-3
size: NA
D: NA

CDR3: CASSSTVFSGSIDEQYF
DNA: TGTGCCAGCAGCTCCACTGTCTTCAGCGGGAGTATCGACGAGCAGTACTTC
V: TRBV5-6
length: 17
J: TRBJ2-7
size: many
D: TRBD2

CDR3: CASSLDRSGFHEQFF
DNA: TGTGCCAGCAGCTTAGATCGTTCAGGGTTTCATGAGCAGTTCTTC
V: TRBV11-2
length: 15
J: TRBJ2-1
size: NA
D: NA

CDR3: CASSDEVGNTGELFF
DNA: TGTGCCAGCAGTGACGAGGTTGGGAACACCGGGGAGCTGTTTTTT
V: TRBV6-1
length: 15
J: TRBJ2-2
size: many
D: NA

CDR3: CASQGEDTQYF
DNA: TGTGCCTCTCAGGGGGAAGATACGCAGTATTTT
V: TRBV10-3
length: 11
J: TRBJ2-3
size: NA
D: TRBD1

CDR3: CAISGSARGSYEQYF
DNA: TGTGCCATCAGTGGTAGTGCCAGGGGCTCCTACGAGCAGTACTTC
V: TRBV10-3
length: 15
J: TRBJ2-7
size: many
D: NA

CDR3: CASSYSTFRTKGGEKLFF
DNA: TGTGCCAGCAGTTACTCGACGTTCCGGACAAAAGGGGGGGAAAAACTGTTTTTT
V: TRBV6-5
length: 18
J: TRBJ1-4
size: many
D: NA

CDR3: CASSPQTGRMSYTF
DNA: TGTGCCAGCAGTCCCCAGACAGGGAGGATGAGCTACACCTTC
V: TRBV12-3/TRBV12-4
length: 14
J: TRBJ1-2
size: many
D: TRBD1